This passage covers 25 T cell receptor beta chains from one sample sequenced in a study of lymphopenia after photon versus proton radiotherapy. Sequencing was performed with immunoSEQ multiplex PCR; in TCRdb, only in-frame clones are kept and a portion is missing. The sample yields about 53,000 clones, 83% seen once. This sample comprised peripheral blood, obtained from a patient treated with photon-based radiotherapy. The source of these receptors is a man in his fifties or sixties with gastric cancer.

The V and J genes are TRBV28 and TRBJ1-2; no clear D. Deletions cut 5 bases from V and 4 bases from J, with 14 bases between. Germline CDR1 reads MDHEN; CDR2 reads SYDVKM. The CDR3 is 14 amino acids. The CDR3 is CASSLTGLSYGYTF. Here the CDR3 DNA reads TGTGCCAGCAGTCTCACCGGGTTGAGCTATGGCTACACCTTC.

This sequence joins TRBV2 and TRBJ2-6, with 10 nucleotides matching TRBD2. The CDR3 has 19 amino acids. Germline V gene lookup returns CDR1 SNHLY and CDR2 FYNNEI. V lost 6 bases, J lost 1 base, and 12 bases stayed unmatched. CDR3 loop: CASRRRGLAGVSGANVLTF. In nucleotides, the CDR3 is TGTGCCAGCAGACGAAGGGGGCTAGCGGGAGTATCTGGGGCCAACGTCCTGACTTTC.

The rearrangement links TRBV10-3 to TRBJ1-1; D is undetermined. Per the germline V gene, CDR1 is ENHRY and CDR2 is SYGVKD. V shed 6 bases and J shed 2 bases, with 16 bases lying between them. There are 15 residues in the CDR3. The CDR3 reads CAIRPASYSNTEAFF. In DNA, the CDR3 is TGTGCCATCAGGCCAGCTTCCTACAGCAACACTGAAGCTTTCTTT.

The chain has TRBV9 and TRBJ1-3; tentatively, D is TRBD1 (6 bases). CDR3 length: 17 amino acids. Trimming pared 4 bases from V and 0 bases from J, leaving 17 bases between. CDR1 and CDR2 from the germline V gene are SGDLS and YYNGEE. CDR3 coding DNA: TGTGCCAGCAGCCCCTCGGGGGGGCGGAACTCTGGAAACACCATATATTTT. This codes for CASSPSGGRNSGNTIYF.

This sequence joins TRBV6-5 and TRBJ1-2; 8 bases line up with TRBD1. The CDR3 length is 15 residues. With V trimmed by 0 bases and J by 7 bases, 7 bases remained unmatched. Germline V gene lookup returns CDR1 MNHEY and CDR2 SVGAGI. The CDR3 coding sequence is TGTGCCAGCAGTTACTCGTCAGGGGGCGCGGTTGGCTACACCTTC. Its translation: CASSYSSGGAVGYTF.

The chain has TRBV7-8 and TRBJ2-5; 8 bases match TRBD2. Germline values: CDR1 SGHVS, CDR2 FQNEAQ. Trimming removed 5 bases from V and 2 bases from J; junction bases left unmatched: 7. CDR3 length: 15 residues. The CDR3 DNA sequence: TGTGCCAGCAGCCACACTCCTAGCGGGCAAGAGACCCAGTACTTC. Amino acid sequence: CASSHTPSGQETQYF.

This clone has only a few counts. The genes are TRBV10-2 and TRBJ2-1; D not resolved. CDR1 and CDR2 from the germline V gene are WSHSY and SAAADI. Between the trimmed V and J ends, which lost 4 bases and 10 bases, there was a span of 11 bases. The CDR3 length is 12 residues. CDR3 amino acids: CASSAYSYEQFF. The CDR3 nucleotides are TGCGCCAGCAGTGCATACTCCTACGAGCAGTTCTTC.

V usage is TRBV28 and J usage is TRBJ2-1; D unclear. Germline-derived CDR1 and CDR2 are MDHEN and SYDVKM. The CDR3 runs 15 residues. The V gene lost 5 bases and the J gene lost 0 bases, with 11 bases spanning the gap. CDR3 protein: CASSIDQSSYNEQFF. CDR3 nucleotide sequence: TGTGCCAGCAGTATAGACCAGAGCTCCTACAATGAGCAGTTCTTC.

The gene calls are TRBV7-2 and TRBJ2-6; D gene unclear. The V end lost 5 bases, the J end lost 4 bases, and 3 bases lay between the germline ends. This CDR3 has 12 residues. Germline-derived CDR1 and CDR2 are SGHTA and FQGNSA. CDR3 region: CASSPGANVLTF. The CDR3 bases are TGTGCCAGCAGCCCCGGGGCCAACGTCCTGACTTTC.

This sequence joins TRBV5-1 and TRBJ2-7, with 7 positions matching TRBD1. The germline V gene has CDR1 SGHRS and CDR2 YFSETQ. CDR3 length: 15 residues. Trimming took 0 bases from V and 2 from J; bases not matched to a gene: 5. This chain's CDR3 is CASSLDRTGPYEQYF. CDR3 bases: TGCGCCAGCAGCTTGGACCGGACAGGCCCCTACGAGCAGTACTTC.

The chain's CDR3 is CASSGAQYGYTF. The CDR3 DNA reads as TGTGCCAGTAGCGGGGCGCAGTATGGCTACACCTTC. This chain joins TRBV19 and TRBJ1-2; D may be TRBD1 (5 bases). The germline CDR1 and CDR2 sequences are LNHDA and SQIVND (reference sequence). Trimming left V 6 bases short and J 5 bases short, with 10 bases between. The CDR3 spans 12 residues.

The V and J genes are TRBV29-1 and TRBJ1-4, with 10 nucleotides matching TRBD1. Germline values: CDR1 SQVTM, CDR2 ANQGSEA. V lost 4 bases and J lost 7; bases outside the gene matches: 0. There are 12 residues in the CDR3. The CDR3 protein is CSVGDRGEKLFF. The DNA for the CDR3 is TGCAGCGTTGGGGACAGGGGTGAAAAACTGTTTTTT.

The genes are TRBV2 and TRBJ1-4; D perhaps matches TRBD1 (5 bases). Germline V CDR1 and CDR2: SNHLY, FYNNEI. V was clipped by 7 bases and J by 4 bases, with 16 bases between them. The CDR3 consists of 15 residues. As DNA, the CDR3 is TGTGCCAGCAATCCAGGGTTGCAGGATAATGAAAAACTGTTTTTT. It encodes CASNPGLQDNEKLFF.

The chain joins TRBV6-1 to TRBJ1-5; perhaps TRBD1 as D (5 bases). CDR1 MNHNS and CDR2 SASEGT come from the germline V gene. The CDR3 is 17 residues long. Deletions cut 2 bases from V and 0 bases from J, with 14 bases between. The CDR3 spells CASSEPWQGASNQPQHF. The CDR3 nucleotides are TGTGCCAGCAGTGAACCTTGGCAGGGAGCTAGCAATCAGCCCCAGCATTTT.

The gene calls are TRBV4-2 and TRBJ1-2; a possible D gene is TRBD1 (6 bases). V lost 0 bases and J lost 4, with 15 bases in between. From germline, CDR1 is LGHNA and CDR2 YNFKEQ. The CDR3 is 16 residues long. The CDR3 loop is CASSQEAQGDIYGYTF. CDR3 DNA: TGTGCCAGCAGCCAAGAAGCACAGGGCGATATCTATGGCTACACCTTC.

This clone appeared once. The rearrangement uses TRBV30 and TRBJ1-3; 8 bases map to TRBD1. Germline-derived CDR1 and CDR2 are GTSNPN and SVGIG (reference sequence). The length of the CDR3 is 15 residues. V gave up 3 bases and J gave up 1 base; unmatched junction bases: 5. CDR3 in DNA: TGTGCCTGGAGAGCTACAGGGGGTTCTGGAAACACCATATATTTT. Translated: CAWRATGGSGNTIYF.

This clone came up a few times. The genes are TRBV7-2 and TRBJ2-7, with D perhaps given as TRBD1 or TRBD2 (5 bases each). V was pared by 4 bases and J by 2 bases, with 9 bases between. The CDR3 totals 13 residues. CDR1 SGHTA and CDR2 FQGNSA come from the germline V gene. DNA of the CDR3: TGTGCCAGCAGCTGGGGACCGACCTACGAGCAGTACTTC. Amino acids: CASSWGPTYEQYF. Complete variable domain (other parts from reference TRBV7-2 and TRBJ2-7): GAGVSQSPSNKVTEKGKDVELRCDPISGHTALYWYRQSLGQGLEFLIYFQGNSAPDKSGLPSDRFSAERTGGSVSTLTIQRTQQEDSAVYLCASSWGPTYEQYFGPGTRLTVT.

The J gene is TRBJ2-2, the V gene TRBV4-2; D possibly matches TRBD1 or TRBD2 (6 bases each). This CDR3 comprises 17 residues. Trimming took off 2 bases at V and 4 bases at J, with 17 bases between the two ends. CDR1 is LGHNA, CDR2 YNFKEQ, per germline. CDR3: CASSQWGREGVTGELFF. DNA for the CDR3: TGTGCCAGCAGCCAATGGGGGCGGGAAGGGGTCACCGGGGAGCTGTTTTTT.

A single count supports this clone. The rearrangement joins TRBV28 to TRBJ1-2; tentatively, D is TRBD1 (6 bases). V lost 4 bases and J lost 0, with 12 bases in between. Germline values: CDR1 MDHEN, CDR2 SYDVKM. This CDR3 is built from 15 residues. The DNA for the CDR3 is TGTGCCAGCAGTTCGACAGGCCTCGCTAACTATGGCTACACCTTC. Amino acid sequence: CASSSTGLANYGYTF.

The chain has TRBV7-2 and TRBJ1-4; a weak D match, TRBD1 (5 bases). This CDR3 spans 17 amino acids. CDR1 is SGHTA, CDR2 FQGNSA, per germline. The V end was cut by 1 base, the J end by 5 bases, with 17 bases between. This chain's CDR3 is CASSLGGGTRPNEKLFF. CDR3 in DNA: TGTGCCAGCAGCTTAGGGGGGGGGACGCGCCCCAATGAAAAACTGTTTTTT. Filled out from reference TRBV7-2 and TRBJ1-4, the complete variable domain reads GAGVSQSPSNKVTEKGKDVELRCDPISGHTALYWYRQSLGQGLEFLIYFQGNSAPDKSGLPSDRFSAERTGGSVSTLTIQRTQQEDSAVYLCASSLGGGTRPNEKLFFGSGTQLSVL.

This clone was seen more than once but under ten times. The chain has TRBV28 and TRBJ2-2; 8 positions match TRBD1. The CDR3 sequence is 17 residues long. Germline V gene lookup returns CDR1 MDHEN and CDR2 SYDVKM. V gave up 5 bases and J gave up 6 bases; unmatched junction bases: 14. CDR3: CASSRWSLDRGPGELFF. DNA of the CDR3: TGTGCCAGCAGTAGATGGTCCCTCGACAGGGGTCCCGGGGAGCTGTTTTTT.

The chain joins TRBV5-4 to TRBJ2-2; 9 bases are shared with TRBD2. The CDR3 length is 17 residues. V lost 0 bases, J lost 4 bases, and 7 bases stayed unmatched. The germline V gene encodes CDR1 SGHNT and CDR2 YYREEE (reference sequence). CDR3 in amino acids: CASSLGLASGTTGELFF. The CDR3 DNA reads as TGTGCCAGCAGCTTGGGGTTAGCTAGCGGGACCACCGGGGAGCTGTTTTTT.

This clone was detected only a few times. This chain connects TRBV9 to TRBJ2-1; perhaps D is TRBD1 or TRBD2 (5 bases each). The germline CDR1 and CDR2 sequences are SGDLS and YYNGEE. Trimming took 4 bases from V and 12 from J, leaving 35 bases between them. This CDR3 has 19 residues. The CDR3, as DNA: TGTGCCAGCAGCCTTGAGGGGACGAGGGGAATGAGCAGTCGCTTGACGCAGTTCTTC. As protein: CASSLEGTRGMSSRLTQFF.

The V and J genes are TRBV4-2 and TRBJ2-1, with 10 bases that match TRBD2. The V segment lost 3 bases and the J segment 0 bases; nucleotides outside the gene matches: 5. The CDR3 consists of 17 residues. Germline values: CDR1 LGHNA, CDR2 YNFKEQ. This CDR3 is CASSHSGRQGSYNEQFF. The CDR3 DNA is TGTGCCAGCAGCCATAGCGGGAGGCAGGGCTCCTACAATGAGCAGTTCTTC.

This sequence joins TRBV4-1 and TRBJ2-1; 9 bases match TRBD2. Trimming took 0 bases from V and 5 from J; bases not matched to a gene: 8. The CDR3 is made up of 17 amino acids. CDR1 is MGHRA, CDR2 YSYEKL, per germline. The CDR3 nucleotides are TGCGCCAGCAGCCAAGACCCGAGGGCGGGAGGGCACAATGAGCAGTTCTTC. Translated: CASSQDPRAGGHNEQFF.